Below, one T cell receptor (beta chain) is given with its context. Taking its sample share into account, this clonotype is medium-sized (0.01 to 0.1%). Its antigen remains undetermined. One base away there is no much larger clone; base qualities are not given. The data were taken from a study. Sequenced using an Illumina MiSeq. TCRdb reprocessing: public reads trimmed at Q25 with fastp, clones called with MiXCR, in-frame beta chains kept. For every CDR3 protein sequence, its rows merge into one entry that carries the most common genes and DNA. A total of under 1,000 distinct CDR3 sequences appear in this sample, approximately 6.3% of them only once. 12% to 15% of the sample goes to the ten largest clones. Sequencing input: CD4+ T cells from synovial fluid. The receptor's source is a human donor with rheumatoid arthritis.

At the DNA level, the sequence is TGTGCCAGCAGTCTCGAATTGGACACGCAGTATTTT. Its translation is CASSLELDTQYF. The rearranged chain carries TRBV28 and TRBJ2-3, with the D gene not clear enough to name. Spanning cysteine to phenylalanine, the CDR3 consists of 12 amino acids. The entry retains the CDR3 DNA only, 36 bases that are in frame from base 1. In the germline V gene, CDR1 corresponds to MDHEN and CDR2 to SYDVKM. A distance of 12 bases separates the germline ends of V and J, which lose 5 bases and 9 bases respectively.